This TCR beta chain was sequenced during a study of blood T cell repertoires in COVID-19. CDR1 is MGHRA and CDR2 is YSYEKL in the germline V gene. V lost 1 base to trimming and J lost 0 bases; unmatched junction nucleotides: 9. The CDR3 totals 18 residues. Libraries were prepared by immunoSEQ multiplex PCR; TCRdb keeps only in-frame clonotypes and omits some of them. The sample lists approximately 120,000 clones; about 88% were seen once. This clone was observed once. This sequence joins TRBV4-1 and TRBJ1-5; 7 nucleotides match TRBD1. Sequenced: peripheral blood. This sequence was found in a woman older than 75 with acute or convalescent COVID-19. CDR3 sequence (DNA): TGCGCCAGCAGCCAAGGAGCTACCGGGACAGATAGCAATCAGCCCCAGCATTTT. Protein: CASSQGATGTDSNQPQHF.